This TCR beta chain was retrieved from a study of T cell responses to AZD1222 COVID-19 vaccine. The study, taken as a whole, reports: Sampling captured repertoires only after the peak T cell response. Recipients of AZD1222 seropositive at baseline numbered only 5 or 6.

Using immunoSEQ multiplex PCR, the repertoire was profiled, and TCRdb retains in-frame clones only, with some absent. The sample includes some 150,000 clones, approximately 90% of them seen just once. Regarding this clone: The antigen remains unidentified.

Germline V gene lookup returns CDR1 MNHEY and CDR2 SMNVEV (reference sequence). The CDR3 consists of 14 residues. Trimming removed 1 base at V and 7 bases at J, with 11 bases between. The clonotype comes from an adult in good health. The V gene is TRBV27, the J gene TRBJ1-5, with D unresolved. The material sequenced was peripheral blood, taken on day 0 of MenACWY control vaccination. The CDR3 region has the DNA TGTGCCAGCAGTTTATTTTTCGGGTACCAGCCCCAGCATTTT. Its protein product is CASSLFFGYQPQHF.